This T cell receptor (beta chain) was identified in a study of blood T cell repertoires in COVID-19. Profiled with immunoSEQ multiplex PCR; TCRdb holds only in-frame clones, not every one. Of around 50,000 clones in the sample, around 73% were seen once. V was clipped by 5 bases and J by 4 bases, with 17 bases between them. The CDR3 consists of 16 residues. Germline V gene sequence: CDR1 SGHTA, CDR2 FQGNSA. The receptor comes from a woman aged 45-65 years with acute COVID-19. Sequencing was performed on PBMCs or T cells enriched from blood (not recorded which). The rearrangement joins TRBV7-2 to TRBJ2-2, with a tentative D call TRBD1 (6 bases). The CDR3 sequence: CASSQQGRGSTGELFF. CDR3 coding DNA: TGTGCCAGCAGCCAACAGGGAAGGGGTTCCACCGGGGAGCTGTTTTTT. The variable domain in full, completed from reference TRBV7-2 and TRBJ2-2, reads GAGVSQSPSNKVTEKGKDVELRCDPISGHTALYWYRQSLGQGLEFLIYFQGNSAPDKSGLPSDRFSAERTGGSVSTLTIQRTQQEDSAVYLCASSQQGRGSTGELFFGEGSRLTVL.